The 2 T cell receptor beta chains presented below share a single source sample, sequenced in a study of blood T cell repertoires in COVID-19. TCRdb's table, derived via immunoSEQ multiplex PCR, lists solely in-frame clones and lacks some. The table records 450,000 to 500,000 clones, roughly 87% of them present only once. The sequencing input was PBMCs or T cells enriched from blood (not recorded which). The receptors here all came from a woman between 18 and 30 years old who had recovered from COVID-19.

The chain links TRBV6-5 to TRBJ2-3; D remains ambiguous. The CDR3 contains 14 residues. Germline CDR1 reads MNHEY; CDR2 reads SVGAGI. The ends were cut back, 2 bases at V and 0 bases at J, with 6 bases in the middle. CDR3 region: CASSYPTSTDTQYF. CDR3 nucleotides: TGTGCCAGCAGTTACCCCACAAGCACAGATACGCAGTATTTT.

This rearrangement joins TRBV5-1 to TRBJ2-1, with TRBD2 matching 13 bases. Trimming removed 5 bases from V and 7 bases from J; junction bases left unmatched: 3. CDR1 SGHRS and CDR2 YFSETQ come from the germline V gene. The CDR3 contains 14 residues. CDR3 sequence: CASRTTSGGNEQFF. The DNA for the CDR3 is TGCGCCAGCAGAACGACTAGCGGGGGGAATGAGCAGTTCTTC. The whole variable domain, filled in from reference TRBV5-1 and TRBJ2-1, reads KAGVTQTPRYLIKTRGQQVTLSCSPISGHRSVSWYQQTPGQGLQFLFEYFSETQRNKGNFPGRFSGRQFSNSRSEMNVSTLELGDSALYLCASRTTSGGNEQFFGPGTRLTVL.